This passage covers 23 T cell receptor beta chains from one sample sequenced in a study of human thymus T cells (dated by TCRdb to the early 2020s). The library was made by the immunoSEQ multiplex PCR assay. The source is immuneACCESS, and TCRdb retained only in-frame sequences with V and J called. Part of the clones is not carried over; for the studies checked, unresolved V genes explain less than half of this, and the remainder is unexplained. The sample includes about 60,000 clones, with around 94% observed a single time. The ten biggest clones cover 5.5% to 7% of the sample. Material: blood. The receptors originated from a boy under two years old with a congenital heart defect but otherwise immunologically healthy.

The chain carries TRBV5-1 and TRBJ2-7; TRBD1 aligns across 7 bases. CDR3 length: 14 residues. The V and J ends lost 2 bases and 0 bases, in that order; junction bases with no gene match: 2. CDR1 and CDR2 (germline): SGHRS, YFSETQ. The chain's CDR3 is CASSFDRVSYEQYF. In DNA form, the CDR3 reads TGCGCCAGCAGCTTTGACAGGGTCTCCTACGAGCAGTACTTC.

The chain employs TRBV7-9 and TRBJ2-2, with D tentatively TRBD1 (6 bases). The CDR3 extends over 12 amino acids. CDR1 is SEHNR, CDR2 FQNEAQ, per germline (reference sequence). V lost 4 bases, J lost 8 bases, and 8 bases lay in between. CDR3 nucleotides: TGTGCCAGCAGCTGGGACAAGGGGGAGCTGTTTTTT. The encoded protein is CASSWDKGELFF.

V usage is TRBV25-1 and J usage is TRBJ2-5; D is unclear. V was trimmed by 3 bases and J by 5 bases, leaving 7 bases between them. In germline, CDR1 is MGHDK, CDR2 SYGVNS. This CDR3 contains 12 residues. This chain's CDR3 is CASSDSVETQYF. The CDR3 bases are TGTGCCAGCAGTGATTCTGTTGAGACCCAGTACTTC.

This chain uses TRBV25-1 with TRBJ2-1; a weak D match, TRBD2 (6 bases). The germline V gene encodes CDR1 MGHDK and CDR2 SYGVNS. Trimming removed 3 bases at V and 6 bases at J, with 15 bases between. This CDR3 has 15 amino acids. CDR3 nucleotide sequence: TGTGCCAGCAGTGATCGACTAGTAGGGGTCAATGAGCAGTTCTTC. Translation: CASSDRLVGVNEQFF. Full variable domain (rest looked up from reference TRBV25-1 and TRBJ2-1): EADIYQTPRYLVIGTGKKITLECSQTMGHDKMYWYQQDPGMELHLIHYSYGVNSTEKGDLSSESTVSRIRTEHFPLTLESARPSHTSQYLCASSDRLVGVNEQFFGPGTRLTVL.

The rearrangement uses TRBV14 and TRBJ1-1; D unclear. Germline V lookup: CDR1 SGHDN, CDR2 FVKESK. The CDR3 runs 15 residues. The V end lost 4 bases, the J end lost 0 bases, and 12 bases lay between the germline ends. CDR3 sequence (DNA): TGTGCCAGCAGCCCCCAGAGCGGAATGAACACTGAAGCTTTCTTT. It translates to CASSPQSGMNTEAFF.

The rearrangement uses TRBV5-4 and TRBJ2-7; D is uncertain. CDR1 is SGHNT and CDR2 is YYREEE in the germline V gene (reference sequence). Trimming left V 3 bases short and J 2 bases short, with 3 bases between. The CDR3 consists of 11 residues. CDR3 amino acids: CASSSAYEQYF. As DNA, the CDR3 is TGTGCCAGCAGCTCGGCCTACGAGCAGTACTTC. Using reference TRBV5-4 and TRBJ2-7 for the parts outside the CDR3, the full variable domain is ETGVTQSPTHLIKTRGQQVTLRCSSQSGHNTVSWYQQALGQGPQFIFQYYREEENGRGNFPPRFSGLQFPNYSSELNVNALELDDSALYLCASSSAYEQYFGPGTRLTVT.

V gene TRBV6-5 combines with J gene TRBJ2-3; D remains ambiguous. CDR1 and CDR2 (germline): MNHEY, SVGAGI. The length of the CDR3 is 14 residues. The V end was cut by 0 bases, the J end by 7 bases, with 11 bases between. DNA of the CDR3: TGTGCCAGCAGTTACTCGCCTATTTCCTATACGCAGTATTTT. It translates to CASSYSPISYTQYF.

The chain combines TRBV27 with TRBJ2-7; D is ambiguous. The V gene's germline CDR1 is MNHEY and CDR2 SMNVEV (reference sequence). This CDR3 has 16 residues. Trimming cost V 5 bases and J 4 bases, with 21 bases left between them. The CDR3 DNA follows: TGTGCCAGCAGTCCGCACCCCCAGCTTTCCGGGTACGAGCAGTACTTC. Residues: CASSPHPQLSGYEQYF.

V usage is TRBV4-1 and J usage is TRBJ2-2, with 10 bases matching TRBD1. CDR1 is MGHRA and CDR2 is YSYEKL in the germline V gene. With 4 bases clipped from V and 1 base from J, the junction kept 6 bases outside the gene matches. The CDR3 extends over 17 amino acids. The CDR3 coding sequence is TGCGCCAGCAGCCTCTCCGGGACAGGGGTGAACACCGGGGAGCTGTTTTTT. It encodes CASSLSGTGVNTGELFF.

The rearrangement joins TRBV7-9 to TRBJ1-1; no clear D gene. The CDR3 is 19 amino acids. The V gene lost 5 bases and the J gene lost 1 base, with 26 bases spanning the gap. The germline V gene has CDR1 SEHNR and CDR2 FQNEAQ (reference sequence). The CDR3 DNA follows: TGTGCCAGCAGCAGAATTTACGCGACCCATCGTTCCTCGAACACTGAAGCTTTCTTT. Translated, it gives CASSRIYATHRSSNTEAFF. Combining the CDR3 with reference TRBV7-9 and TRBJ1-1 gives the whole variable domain DTGVSQNPRHKITKRGQNVTFRCDPISEHNRLYWYRQTLGQGPEFLTYFQNEAQLEKSRLLSDRFSAERPKGSFSTLEIQRTEQGDSAMYLCASSRIYATHRSSNTEAFFGQGTRLTVV.

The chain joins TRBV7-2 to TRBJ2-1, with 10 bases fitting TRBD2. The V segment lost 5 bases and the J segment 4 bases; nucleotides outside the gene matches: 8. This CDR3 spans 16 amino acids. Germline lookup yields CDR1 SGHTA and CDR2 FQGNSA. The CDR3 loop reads CASSHLAGVRYNEQFF. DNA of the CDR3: TGTGCCAGCAGCCACCTAGCGGGAGTAAGGTACAATGAGCAGTTCTTC.

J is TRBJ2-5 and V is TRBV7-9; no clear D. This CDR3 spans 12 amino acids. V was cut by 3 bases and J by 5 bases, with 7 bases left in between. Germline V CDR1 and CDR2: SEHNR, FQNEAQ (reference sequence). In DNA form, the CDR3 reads TGTGCCAGCAGCTTCCCGAGTGAGACCCAGTACTTC. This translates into CASSFPSETQYF.

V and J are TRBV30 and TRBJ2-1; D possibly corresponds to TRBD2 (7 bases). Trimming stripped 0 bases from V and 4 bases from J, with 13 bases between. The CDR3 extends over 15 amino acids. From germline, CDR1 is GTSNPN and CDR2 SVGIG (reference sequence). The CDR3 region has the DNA TGTGCCTGGAGTGTTCGGCGGGGGCGATACAATGAGCAGTTCTTC. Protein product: CAWSVRRGRYNEQFF.

The DNA of the CDR3 is TGTGCCAGCAGCTTGGCCCCGGGACAGGGGACCTATGGCTACACCTTC. The encoded protein is CASSLAPGQGTYGYTF. The chain employs TRBV11-3 and TRBJ1-2, with 10 positions matching TRBD1. Trimming removed 3 bases from V and 4 bases from J; junction bases left unmatched: 8. From germline, CDR1 is SGHNT and CDR2 YENEEA. The CDR3 length is 16 residues.

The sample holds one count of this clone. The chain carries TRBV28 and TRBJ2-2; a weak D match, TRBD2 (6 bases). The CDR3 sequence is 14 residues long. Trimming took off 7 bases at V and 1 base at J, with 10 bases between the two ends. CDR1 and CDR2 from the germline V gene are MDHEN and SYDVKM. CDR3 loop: CASTLGGNTGELFF. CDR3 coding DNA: TGTGCCAGCACATTGGGGGGGAACACCGGGGAGCTGTTTTTT.

The CDR3 sequence is CASSLFGRSTDTQYF. The CDR3 nucleotides read TGTGCCAGCAGTCTGTTTGGTAGAAGCACAGATACGCAGTATTTT. The rearrangement links TRBV25-1 to TRBJ2-3, with no clear D. Germline V CDR1 and CDR2: MGHDK, SYGVNS. This CDR3 spans 15 amino acids. V was pared by 5 bases and J by 0 bases, with 12 bases between. The variable domain in full, with the rest retrieved from reference TRBV25-1 and TRBJ2-3, is EADIYQTPRYLVIGTGKKITLECSQTMGHDKMYWYQQDPGMELHLIHYSYGVNSTEKGDLSSESTVSRIRTEHFPLTLESARPSHTSQYLCASSLFGRSTDTQYFGPGTRLTVL.

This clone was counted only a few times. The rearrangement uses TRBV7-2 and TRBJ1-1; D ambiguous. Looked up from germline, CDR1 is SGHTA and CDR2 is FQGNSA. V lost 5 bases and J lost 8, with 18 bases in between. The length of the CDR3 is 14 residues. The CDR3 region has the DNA TGTGCCAGCAGCCACACCGTACTACTAGGGGAAGCTTTCTTT. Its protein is CASSHTVLLGEAFF.

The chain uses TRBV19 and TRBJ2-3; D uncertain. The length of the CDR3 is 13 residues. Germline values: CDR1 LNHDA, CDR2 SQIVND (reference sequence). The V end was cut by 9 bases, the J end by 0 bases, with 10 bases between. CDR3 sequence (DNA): TGTGCCAGCCAGCAACCTAGCACAGATACGCAGTATTTT. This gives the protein CASQQPSTDTQYF. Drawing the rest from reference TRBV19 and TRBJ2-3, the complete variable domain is DGGITQSPKYLFRKEGQNVTLSCEQNLNHDAMYWYRQDPGQGLRLIYYSQIVNDFQKGDIAEGYSVSREKKESFPLTVTSAQKNPTAFYLCASQQPSTDTQYFGPGTRLTVL.

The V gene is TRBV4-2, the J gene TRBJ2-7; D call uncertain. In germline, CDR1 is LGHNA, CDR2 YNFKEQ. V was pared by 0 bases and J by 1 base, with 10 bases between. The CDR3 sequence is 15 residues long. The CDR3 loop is CASSQDITVSYEQYF. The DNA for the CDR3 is TGTGCCAGCAGCCAAGATATCACTGTATCCTACGAGCAGTACTTC.

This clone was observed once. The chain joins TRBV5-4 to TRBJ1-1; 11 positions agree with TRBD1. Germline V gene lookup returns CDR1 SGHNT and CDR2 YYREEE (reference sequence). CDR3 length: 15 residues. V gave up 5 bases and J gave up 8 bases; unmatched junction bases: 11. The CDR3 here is CASSLKDRGRREAFF. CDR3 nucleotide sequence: TGTGCCAGCAGTCTGAAGGACAGGGGGCGCCGGGAAGCTTTCTTT.

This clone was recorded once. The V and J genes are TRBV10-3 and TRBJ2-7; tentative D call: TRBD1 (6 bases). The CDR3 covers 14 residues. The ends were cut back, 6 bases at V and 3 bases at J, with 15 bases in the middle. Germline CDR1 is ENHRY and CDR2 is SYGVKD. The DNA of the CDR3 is TGTGCCATCAGGGACCCGGGACAACTCTACGAGCAGTACTTC. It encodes CAIRDPGQLYEQYF.

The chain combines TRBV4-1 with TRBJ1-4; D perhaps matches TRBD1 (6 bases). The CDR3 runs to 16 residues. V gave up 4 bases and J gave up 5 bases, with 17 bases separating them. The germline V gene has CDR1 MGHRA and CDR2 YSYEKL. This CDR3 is CASSRSMTGKNEKLFF. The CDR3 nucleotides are TGCGCCAGCAGCCGTTCTATGACAGGCAAAAATGAAAAACTGTTTTTT.

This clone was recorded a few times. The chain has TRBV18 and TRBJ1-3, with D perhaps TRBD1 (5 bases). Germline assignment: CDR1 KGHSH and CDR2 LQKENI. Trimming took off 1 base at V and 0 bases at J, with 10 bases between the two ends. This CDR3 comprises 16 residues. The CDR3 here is CASSPQGGGSGNTIYF. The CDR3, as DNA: TGTGCCAGCTCACCACAGGGTGGGGGCTCTGGAAACACCATATATTTT.